Shown below are 27 T cell receptor beta chains from a single sample sequenced in a study of shared clonotypes between healthy human individuals. This table comes from immunoSEQ multiplex PCR, and its TCRdb copy is limited to in-frame clones, with some not included. The sample includes fewer than 600,000 clones, 79% of them seen just once. The sequenced sample consisted of PBMCs. Receptor source: a woman between 40 and 50 years old in good health. Some clones in this sample may be carry-over from other donors' samples.

The chain couples TRBV7-3 to TRBJ2-1, with TRBD1 matching over 7 bases. V shed 5 bases and J 4 bases; nucleotides not matched to a gene: 5. CDR1 SGHTA and CDR2 FQGTGA come from the germline V gene. The CDR3 loop spans 14 amino acids. The CDR3 DNA sequence: TGTGCCAGCAGCCCACGGACAGGTTACAATGAGCAGTTCTTC. Amino acids: CASSPRTGYNEQFF. Supplemented by reference TRBV7-3 and TRBJ2-1, the full variable domain reads GAGVSQTPSNKVTEKGKYVELRCDPISGHTALYWYRQSLGQGPEFLIYFQGTGAADDSGLPNDRFFAVRPEGSVSTLKIQRTERGDSAVYLCASSPRTGYNEQFFGPGTRLTVL.

CDR3 nucleotides: TGCGCCAGCAGTCAAGGGACTAGCTTAACCTACGAGCAGTACTTC. This codes for CASSQGTSLTYEQYF. The genes are TRBV10-1 and TRBJ2-7, with TRBD2 matching over 9 bases. The ends lost 5 bases at V and 2 bases at J; junction bases unmatched: 7. The CDR3 sequence is 15 residues long. The germline gives CDR1 WNHNN, CDR2 SYGVQD (reference sequence).

The chain couples TRBV7-2 to TRBJ2-5; D might be TRBD2 (7 bases). V was shortened by 4 bases and J by 5 bases, with 23 bases between the two germline ends. This CDR3 has 17 amino acids. Looked up from germline, CDR1 is SGHTA and CDR2 is FQGNSA. The CDR3 here is CASSSREGEGWVETQYF. For the CDR3, the DNA is TGTGCCAGCAGCTCGAGAGAGGGGGAGGGTTGGGTGGAGACCCAGTACTTC.

The chain has TRBV29-1 and TRBJ2-3; the D gene is possibly TRBD1 (5 bases). V was clipped by 6 bases and J by 4 bases, with 11 bases between them. Germline lookup yields CDR1 SQVTM and CDR2 ANQGSEA. CDR3 length: 12 residues. CDR3: CSVVTASDTQYF. CDR3 DNA: TGCAGCGTCGTGACAGCGTCAGATACGCAGTATTTT.

The rearrangement uses TRBV7-6 and TRBJ2-1; no clear D. The V gene lost 9 bases and the J gene lost 5 bases, with 14 bases spanning the gap. The CDR3 runs to 13 residues. Germline CDR1 SGHVS, CDR2 FNYEAQ. This chain's CDR3 is CASRPRANNEQFF. CDR3 bases: TGTGCCAGTAGGCCCCGGGCGAACAATGAGCAGTTCTTC.

Note on this clone: It differs at one base from a far larger clone, so likely a read error. At the DNA level, this CDR3 is encoded by other sequences in the same sample as well. The V and J genes are TRBV7-2 and TRBJ2-7, with 14 positions matching TRBD2. V lost 5 bases and J lost 7; bases outside the gene matches: 13. The V gene's germline CDR1 is SGHTA and CDR2 FQGNSA. This CDR3 is 17 amino acids long. The CDR3 here is CASSLRARGLAGVEQYF. In nucleotides, the CDR3 is TGTGCCAGCAGCCTCCGAGCTCGGGGACTAGCGGGAGTGGAGCAGTACTTC.

The chain recombines TRBV7-2 with TRBJ2-1, with TRBD2 identical over 8 bases. The CDR3 is made up of 15 amino acids. The V segment lost 5 bases and the J segment 8 bases; nucleotides outside the gene matches: 11. The V gene's germline CDR1 is SGHTA and CDR2 FQGNSA. In DNA form, the CDR3 reads TGTGCCAGCAGCGGACTAGCCTCGGGTTTTCATGAGCAGTTCTTC. Its protein is CASSGLASGFHEQFF.

V is TRBV6-5 and J is TRBJ2-3; TRBD2 might be the D (7 bases). The ends were cut back, 3 bases at V and 3 bases at J, with 13 bases in the middle. This CDR3 has 15 residues. Germline assignment: CDR1 MNHEY and CDR2 SVGAGI. The CDR3: CASSYGGGRTDTQYF. CDR3 sequence (DNA): TGTGCCAGCAGTTATGGGGGCGGGAGAACAGATACGCAGTATTTT.

The CDR3 region is CASSSAGEQPQHF. The CDR3 region has the DNA TGTGCCAGCAGCTCGGCAGGGGAGCAGCCCCAGCATTTT. The chain links TRBV5-5 to TRBJ1-5, with TRBD1 as a possible D gene (6 bases). CDR1 and CDR2 (germline): SGHKS, YYEKEE (reference sequence). V was cut by 3 bases and J by 7 bases, with 11 bases left in between. This CDR3 has 13 residues.

The chain combines TRBV2 with TRBJ2-1, with D tentatively TRBD2 (6 bases). Trimming left V 3 bases short and J 8 bases short, with 17 bases between. This CDR3 spans 15 amino acids. Germline V gene lookup returns CDR1 SNHLY and CDR2 FYNNEI. The CDR3 loop is CASSEERVQGDEQFF. The CDR3 DNA reads as TGTGCCAGCAGTGAGGAGCGGGTGCAGGGTGATGAGCAGTTCTTC. Full variable domain (missing parts from reference TRBV2 and TRBJ2-1): EPEVTQTPSHQVTQMGQEVILRCVPISNHLYFYWYRQILGQKVEFLVSFYNNEISEKSEIFDDQFSVERPDGSNFTLKIRSTKLEDSAMYFCASSEERVQGDEQFFGPGTRLTVL.

The genes are TRBV27 and TRBJ2-7; 7 bases match TRBD2. This CDR3 comprises 15 residues. The V gene end was trimmed by 3 bases and the J gene end by 3 bases; junction bases not matched to a gene: 8. The V gene's germline CDR1 is MNHEY and CDR2 SMNVEV (reference sequence). The CDR3 reads CASSFSGAHRYEQYF. The CDR3 nucleotides read TGTGCCAGCAGTTTCAGCGGGGCCCACCGCTACGAGCAGTACTTC.

This rearrangement joins TRBV25-1 to TRBJ2-1; perhaps TRBD2 as D (5 bases). The V end was cut by 7 bases, the J end by 0 bases, with 19 bases between. Germline loops: CDR1 MGHDK, CDR2 SYGVNS. There are 17 residues in the CDR3. The CDR3 sequence: CASKSSGGVSSYNEQFF. The CDR3 region has the DNA TGTGCCAGCAAATCAAGCGGTGGGGTTAGCTCCTACAATGAGCAGTTCTTC.

Only one count was recorded for this clone. The chain couples TRBV30 to TRBJ1-1, with D possibly being TRBD1 (6 bases). The germline V gene encodes CDR1 GTSNPN and CDR2 SVGIG (reference sequence). This CDR3 contains 17 residues. Trimming removed 2 bases at V and 6 bases at J, with 25 bases between. The CDR3 DNA follows: TGTGCCTGGAGTCTCATAGGGGGAAAGTCCGGGAAAGCTGAAGCTTTCTTT. Protein product: CAWSLIGGKSGKAEAFF.

The CDR3 coding sequence is TGTGCCAGCAGTCCCGGACAGGGTTCCTACAATGAGCAGTTCTTC. Translating gives CASSPGQGSYNEQFF. The chain employs TRBV28 and TRBJ2-1; the match to TRBD1 covers 8 bases. V lost 5 bases to trimming and J lost 1 base; unmatched junction nucleotides: 4. In germline, CDR1 is MDHEN, CDR2 SYDVKM. The CDR3 is 15 amino acids.

The CDR3 bases are TGTGCCAGCAGTTCCCCCGACAGGGGTGGCTACACCTTC. Protein product: CASSSPDRGGYTF. The V gene is TRBV28, the J gene TRBJ1-2; TRBD1 aligns across 8 bases. Trimming cost V 4 bases and J 7 bases; bases outside gene matches: 5. CDR3 length: 13 residues. The germline gives CDR1 MDHEN, CDR2 SYDVKM.

The CDR3 DNA reads as TGTGCCATCAGATCTGACCTGGGGTCGAACTATGGCTACACCTTC. As protein: CAIRSDLGSNYGYTF. The chain employs TRBV10-3 and TRBJ1-2; D unresolved. Germline V CDR1 and CDR2: ENHRY, SYGVKD. Trimming cost V 6 bases and J 2 bases, with 16 bases left between them. This CDR3 region has 15 residues.

The chain recombines TRBV6-5 with TRBJ2-7, with 10 positions matching TRBD1. V lost 5 bases to trimming and J lost 7 bases; unmatched junction nucleotides: 8. This CDR3 has 14 residues. Per the germline V gene, CDR1 is MNHEY and CDR2 is SVGAGI. The CDR3 DNA reads TGTGCCAGCAGTCCAAGGACAGGGGGACGAGAGCAGTACTTC. Its translation: CASSPRTGGREQYF.

The genes are TRBV15 and TRBJ2-1; maybe TRBD1 (7 bases). The CDR3 extends over 14 amino acids. The germline V gene has CDR1 LNHNV and CDR2 YYDKDF (reference sequence). The V gene lost 0 bases and the J gene lost 9 bases, with 12 bases spanning the gap. The CDR3 coding sequence is TGTGCCACCAGCAGAGACCGACAGGGAGGTGAGCAGTTCTTC. It is translated as CATSRDRQGGEQFF. Full variable domain (remainder filled in from reference TRBV15 and TRBJ2-1): DAMVIQNPRYQVTQFGKPVTLSCSQTLNHNVMYWYQQKSSQAPKLLFHYYDKDFNNEADTPDNFQSRRPNTSFCFLDIRSPGLGDTAMYLCATSRDRQGGEQFFGPGTRLTVL.

The chain employs TRBV10-3 and TRBJ1-2; TRBD1 agrees at 9 bases. There are 15 residues in the CDR3. V lost 3 bases and J lost 4; bases outside the gene matches: 6. Germline V gene data show CDR1 as ENHRY and CDR2 as SYGVKD. This CDR3 reads CAISDPGTGTYGYTF. CDR3 coding DNA: TGTGCCATCAGTGATCCCGGGACAGGGACCTATGGCTACACCTTC.

The CDR3 bases are TGTGCCAGCAGCCAATCCGGGACTAGGACCAATGAGCAGTTCTTC. It yields the protein CASSQSGTRTNEQFF. The chain recombines TRBV11-2 with TRBJ2-1; TRBD2 aligns across 8 bases. The V gene end was trimmed by 5 bases and the J gene end by 6 bases; junction bases not matched to a gene: 9. Per germline, CDR1 SGHAT and CDR2 FQNNGV. CDR3 size: 15 residues.

V gene TRBV9 combines with J gene TRBJ1-5; D possibly corresponds to TRBD1 (5 bases). Trimming left V 0 bases short and J 6 bases short, with 13 bases between. In germline, CDR1 is SGDLS, CDR2 YYNGEE. The CDR3 is 15 amino acids. The CDR3 DNA follows: TGTGCCAGCAGCGTAGATGGCAGGGTGGGTCAGCCCCAGCATTTT. Amino acid sequence: CASSVDGRVGQPQHF. Together with reference TRBV9 and TRBJ1-5, the CDR3 gives the full variable domain: DSGVTQTPKHLITATGQRVTLRCSPRSGDLSVYWYQQSLDQGLQFLIQYYNGEERAKGNILERFSAQQFPDLHSELNLSSLELGDSALYFCASSVDGRVGQPQHFGDGTRLSIL.

This chain connects TRBV6-1 to TRBJ2-7; tentatively, D is TRBD2 (5 bases). This CDR3 is built from 13 residues. From germline, CDR1 is MNHNS and CDR2 SASEGT. Trimming shortened V by 8 bases and J by 3 bases, and 14 bases separated the two germline ends. The CDR3 loop is CASLWGEGYEQYF. The DNA of the CDR3 is TGTGCCAGCCTTTGGGGTGAGGGCTACGAGCAGTACTTC.

This clone came up once. V gene TRBV11-3 combines with J gene TRBJ2-2; tentatively, D is TRBD2 (6 bases). This CDR3 region has 15 residues. Germline-derived CDR1 and CDR2 are SGHNT and YENEEA. Trimming left V 5 bases short and J 1 base short, with 11 bases between. CDR3 amino acids: CASSRETLNTGELFF. The DNA for the CDR3 is TGTGCCAGCAGCCGGGAGACTCTGAACACCGGGGAGCTGTTTTTT.

This clone was counted a single time. The chain links TRBV5-1 to TRBJ1-1; D remains unclear. The CDR3 is 14 residues long. The germline V gene has CDR1 SGHRS and CDR2 YFSETQ. V lost 4 bases and J lost 4, with 14 bases in between. DNA of the CDR3: TGCGCCAGCAGCCTGGATTTTAAGACCACTGAAGCTTTCTTT. Its protein product is CASSLDFKTTEAFF.

The chain recombines TRBV9 with TRBJ1-2, with 10 bases aligning to TRBD1. Looked up from germline, CDR1 is SGDLS and CDR2 is YYNGEE. V lost 4 bases to trimming and J lost 8 bases; unmatched junction nucleotides: 17. This CDR3 spans 17 amino acids. This CDR3 is CASSPEGTGALPAGYTF. For the CDR3, the DNA is TGTGCCAGCAGCCCTGAAGGGACAGGGGCGCTTCCCGCCGGCTACACCTTC. The complete variable domain, with remaining parts taken from reference TRBV9 and TRBJ1-2, reads DSGVTQTPKHLITATGQRVTLRCSPRSGDLSVYWYQQSLDQGLQFLIQYYNGEERAKGNILERFSAQQFPDLHSELNLSSLELGDSALYFCASSPEGTGALPAGYTFGSGTRLTVV.

The CDR3 DNA sequence: TGCGCCAGCAGTGCGTCGAAGGGGGCCGGGGAGCTGTTTTTT. Encoded protein: CASSASKGAGELFF. The chain uses TRBV10-1 and TRBJ2-2; D is perhaps TRBD1 (6 bases). The CDR3 is made up of 14 amino acids. V was cut by 4 bases and J by 6 bases, with 12 bases left in between. The germline V gene has CDR1 WNHNN and CDR2 SYGVQD (reference sequence).

This CDR3 reads CASSSLAGERRSYEQYF. The DNA for the CDR3 is TGTGCCAGCAGTTCACTAGCGGGAGAGCGAAGATCCTACGAGCAGTACTTC. This chain uses TRBV27 with TRBJ2-7, with 11 nucleotides matching TRBD2. Trimming at V came to 4 bases and at J to 1 base, leaving 9 bases not matched to a gene. CDR1 is MNHEY and CDR2 is SMNVEV in the germline V gene (reference sequence). The CDR3 covers 17 residues.